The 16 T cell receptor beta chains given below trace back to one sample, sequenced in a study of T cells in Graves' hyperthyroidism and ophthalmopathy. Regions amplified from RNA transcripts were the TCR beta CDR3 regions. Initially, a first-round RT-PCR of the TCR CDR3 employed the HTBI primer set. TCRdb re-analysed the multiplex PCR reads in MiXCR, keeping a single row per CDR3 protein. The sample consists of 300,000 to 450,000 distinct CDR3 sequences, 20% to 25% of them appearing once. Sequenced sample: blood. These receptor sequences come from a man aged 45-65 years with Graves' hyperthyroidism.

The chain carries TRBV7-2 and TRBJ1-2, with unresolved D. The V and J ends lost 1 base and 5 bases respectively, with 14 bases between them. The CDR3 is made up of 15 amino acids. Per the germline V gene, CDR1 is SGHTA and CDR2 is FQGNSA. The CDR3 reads CASSLVVGQAYGYTF. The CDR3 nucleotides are TGTGCCAGCAGCTTAGTCGTCGGGCAGGCGTATGGCTACACCTTC.

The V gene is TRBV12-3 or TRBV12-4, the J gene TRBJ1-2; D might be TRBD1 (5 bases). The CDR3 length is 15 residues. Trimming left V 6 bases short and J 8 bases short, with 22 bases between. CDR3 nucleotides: TGTGCCAGCAGCCAATCCCGGTCAGGGACGGGAGGCTACACCTTC. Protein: CASSQSRSGTGGYTF.

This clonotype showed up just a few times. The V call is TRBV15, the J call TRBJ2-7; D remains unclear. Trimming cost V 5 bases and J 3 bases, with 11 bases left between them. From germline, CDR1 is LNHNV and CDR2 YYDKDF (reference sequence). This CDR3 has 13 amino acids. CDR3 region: CATSGASHYEQYF. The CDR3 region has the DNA TGTGCCACCAGCGGCGCCAGCCACTACGAGCAGTACTTC.

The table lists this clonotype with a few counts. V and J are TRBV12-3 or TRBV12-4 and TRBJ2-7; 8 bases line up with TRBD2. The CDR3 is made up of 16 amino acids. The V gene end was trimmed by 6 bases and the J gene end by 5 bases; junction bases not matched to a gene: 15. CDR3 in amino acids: CASSLQLAEGIDEQYF. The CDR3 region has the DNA TGTGCCAGCAGCTTGCAACTAGCGGAAGGAATTGACGAGCAGTACTTC.

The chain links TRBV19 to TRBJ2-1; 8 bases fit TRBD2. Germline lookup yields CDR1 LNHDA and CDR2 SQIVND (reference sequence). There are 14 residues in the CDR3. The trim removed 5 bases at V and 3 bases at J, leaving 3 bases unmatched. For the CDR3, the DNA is TGTGCCAGTAGTGCCACTAGCGGCTACAATGAGCAGTTCTTC. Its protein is CASSATSGYNEQFF. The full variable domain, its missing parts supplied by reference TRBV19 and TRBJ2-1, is DGGITQSPKYLFRKEGQNVTLSCEQNLNHDAMYWYRQDPGQGLRLIYYSQIVNDFQKGDIAEGYSVSREKKESFPLTVTSAQKNPTAFYLCASSATSGYNEQFFGPGTRLTVL.

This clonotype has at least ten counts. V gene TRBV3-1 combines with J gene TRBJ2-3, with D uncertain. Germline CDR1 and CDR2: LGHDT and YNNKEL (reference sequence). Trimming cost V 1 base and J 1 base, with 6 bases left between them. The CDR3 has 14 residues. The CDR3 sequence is CASSQGTRTDTQYF. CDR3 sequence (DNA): TGTGCCAGCAGCCAAGGTACCCGCACAGATACGCAGTATTTT.

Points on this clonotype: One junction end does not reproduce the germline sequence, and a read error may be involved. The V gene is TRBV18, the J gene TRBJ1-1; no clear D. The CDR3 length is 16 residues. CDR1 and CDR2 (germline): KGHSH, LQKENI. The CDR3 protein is CANSPPGWDWDTEAFF. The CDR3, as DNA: TGTGCCAACTCACCACCGGGCTGGGATTGGGACACTGAAGCTTTCTTT.

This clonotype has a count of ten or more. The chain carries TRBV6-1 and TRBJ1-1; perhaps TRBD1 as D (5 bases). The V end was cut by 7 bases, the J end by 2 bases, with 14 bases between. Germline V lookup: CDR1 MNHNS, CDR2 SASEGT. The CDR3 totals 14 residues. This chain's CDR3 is CASNREGTNTEAFF. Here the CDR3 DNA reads TGTGCCAGCAACCGTGAGGGGACTAACACTGAAGCTTTCTTT.

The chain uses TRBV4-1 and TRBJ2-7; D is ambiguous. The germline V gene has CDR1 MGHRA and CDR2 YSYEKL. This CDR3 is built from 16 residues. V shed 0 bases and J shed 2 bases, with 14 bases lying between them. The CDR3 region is CASSQEARAETYEQYF. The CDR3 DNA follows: TGCGCCAGCAGCCAAGAAGCACGGGCAGAAACCTACGAGCAGTACTTC.

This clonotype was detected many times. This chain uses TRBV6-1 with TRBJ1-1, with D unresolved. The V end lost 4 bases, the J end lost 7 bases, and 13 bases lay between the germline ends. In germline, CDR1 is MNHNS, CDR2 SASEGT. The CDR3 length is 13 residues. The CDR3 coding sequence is TGTGCCAGCAGTGTCCCTTCGGGAGTTGAAGCTTTCTTT. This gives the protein CASSVPSGVEAFF.

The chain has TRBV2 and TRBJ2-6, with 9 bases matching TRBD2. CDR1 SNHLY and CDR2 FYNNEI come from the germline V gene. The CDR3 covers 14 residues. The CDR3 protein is CGGGAESGANVLTF. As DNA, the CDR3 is TGTGGCGGGGGGGCGGAGTCTGGGGCCAACGTCCTGACTTTC. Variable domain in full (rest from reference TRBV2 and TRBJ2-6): EPEVTQTPSHQVTQMGQEVILRCVPISNHLYFYWYRQILGQKVEFLVSFYNNEISEKSEIFDDQFSVERPDGSNFTLKIRSTKLEDSAMYFCGGGAESGANVLTFGAGSRLTVL.

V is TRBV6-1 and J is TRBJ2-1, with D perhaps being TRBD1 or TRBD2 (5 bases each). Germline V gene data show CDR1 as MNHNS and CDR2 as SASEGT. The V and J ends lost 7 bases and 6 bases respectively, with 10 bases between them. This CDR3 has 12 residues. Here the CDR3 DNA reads TGTGCCAGCAAGAGGGGACGCAATGAGCAGTTCTTC. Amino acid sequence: CASKRGRNEQFF.

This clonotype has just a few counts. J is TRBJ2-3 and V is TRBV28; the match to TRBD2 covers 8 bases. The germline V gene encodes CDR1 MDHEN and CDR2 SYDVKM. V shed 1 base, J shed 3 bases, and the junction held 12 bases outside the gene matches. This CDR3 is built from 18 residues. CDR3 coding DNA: TGTGCCAGCAGTTTATTTTCCATAGCGGGGCCGGGAACAGATACGCAGTATTTT. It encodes CASSLFSIAGPGTDTQYF.

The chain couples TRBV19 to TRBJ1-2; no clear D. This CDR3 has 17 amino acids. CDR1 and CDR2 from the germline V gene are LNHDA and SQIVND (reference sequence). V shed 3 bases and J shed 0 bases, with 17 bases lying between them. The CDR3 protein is CASSMAGPRHTNYGYTF. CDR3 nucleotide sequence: TGTGCCAGTAGTATGGCCGGGCCAAGGCATACTAACTATGGCTACACCTTC.

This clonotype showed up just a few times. As DNA, the CDR3 is TGTGCCAGCAGTTTTGGCCGATACGAGCAGTACTTC. Its protein product is CASSFGRYEQYF. The genes are TRBV28 and TRBJ2-7; D is unclear. CDR1 is MDHEN, CDR2 SYDVKM, per germline. V was pared by 3 bases and J by 4 bases, with 7 bases between. This CDR3 is 12 amino acids long.

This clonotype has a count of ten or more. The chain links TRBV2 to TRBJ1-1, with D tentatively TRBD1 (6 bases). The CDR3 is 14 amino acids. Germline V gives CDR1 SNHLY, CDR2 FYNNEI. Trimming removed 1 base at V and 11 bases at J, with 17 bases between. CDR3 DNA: TGTGCCAGCAGTGAAGGGGGGGCCGGGACGGAGGCTTTCTTT. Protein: CASSEGGAGTEAFF.